Only one count was recorded for the clone carrying this TCR beta chain. Germline V gives CDR1 SGHRS, CDR2 YFSETQ. The V and J ends lost 1 base and 4 bases respectively, with 8 bases between them. The CDR3 has 14 residues. The data are from a study of blood T cell repertoires in COVID-19. Overall study context: Material from acute and convalescent COVID-19 was sourced from the United States, Italy and Spain. PBMCs, B-cell-depleted T cells, or T cells provided the cDNA or gDNA that made up the material.

Original data processing: Scientists estimated how many nucleated cells there were by amplifying reference gene primers. TCRdb's table, derived via immunoSEQ multiplex PCR, lists solely in-frame clones and lacks some. V, J and clone size are those of that table, while D and trimming were read from the DNA. The repertoire includes 30,000 to 40,000 clones, almost 90% of them detected once, and around 6.6% sits in the top ten. The V gene is TRBV5-1, the J gene TRBJ1-4; weak D call: TRBD1 (6 bases). This clonotype was obtained from a human donor in a cohort sampled during active COVID-19. Sample: peripheral blood. The CDR3 loop reads CASSLTGFNEKLFF. The CDR3 region has the DNA TGCGCCAGCAGCTTGACAGGGTTTAATGAAAAACTGTTTTTT.